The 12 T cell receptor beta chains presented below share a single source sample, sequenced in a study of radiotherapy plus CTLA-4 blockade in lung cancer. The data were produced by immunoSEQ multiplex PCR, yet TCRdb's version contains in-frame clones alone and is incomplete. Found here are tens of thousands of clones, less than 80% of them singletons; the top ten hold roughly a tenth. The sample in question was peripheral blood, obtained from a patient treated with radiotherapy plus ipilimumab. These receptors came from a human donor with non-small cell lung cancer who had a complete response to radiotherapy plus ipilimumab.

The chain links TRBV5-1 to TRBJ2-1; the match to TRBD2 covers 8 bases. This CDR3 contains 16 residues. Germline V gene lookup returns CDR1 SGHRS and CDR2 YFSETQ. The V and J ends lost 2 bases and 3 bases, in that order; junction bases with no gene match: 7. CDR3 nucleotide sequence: TGCGCCAGCAGCTTTCAACGGCGGGAGGACTACAATGAGCAGTTCTTC. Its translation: CASSFQRREDYNEQFF.

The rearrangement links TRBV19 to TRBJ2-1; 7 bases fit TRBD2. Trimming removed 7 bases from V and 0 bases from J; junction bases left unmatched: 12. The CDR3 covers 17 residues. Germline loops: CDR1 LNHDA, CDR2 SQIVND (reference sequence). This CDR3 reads CASNGRLAVSSYNEQFF. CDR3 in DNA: TGTGCCAGTAATGGAAGGCTAGCGGTGAGCTCCTACAATGAGCAGTTCTTC.

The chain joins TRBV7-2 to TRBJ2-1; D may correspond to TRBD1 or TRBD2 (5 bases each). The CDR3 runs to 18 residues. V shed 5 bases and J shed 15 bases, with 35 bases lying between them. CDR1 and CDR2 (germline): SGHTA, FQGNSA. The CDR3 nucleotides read TGTGCCAGCAGCCTTAGAGGGACCCCGGGACCCGCCGTAAGCGGCCGGTTCTTC. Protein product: CASSLRGTPGPAVSGRFF.

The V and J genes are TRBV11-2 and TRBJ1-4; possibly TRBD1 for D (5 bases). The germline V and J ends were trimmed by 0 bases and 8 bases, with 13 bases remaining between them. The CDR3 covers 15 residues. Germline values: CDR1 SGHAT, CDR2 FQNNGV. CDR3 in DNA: TGTGCCAGCAGCTTAGAGCAGGGCAGGAGCGAAAAACTGTTTTTT. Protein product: CASSLEQGRSEKLFF.

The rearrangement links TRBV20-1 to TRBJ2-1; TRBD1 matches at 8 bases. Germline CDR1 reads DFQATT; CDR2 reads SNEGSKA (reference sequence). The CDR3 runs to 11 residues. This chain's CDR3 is CGGSRGREQFF. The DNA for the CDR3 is TGCGGCGGTTCCAGGGGGCGAGAGCAGTTCTTC.

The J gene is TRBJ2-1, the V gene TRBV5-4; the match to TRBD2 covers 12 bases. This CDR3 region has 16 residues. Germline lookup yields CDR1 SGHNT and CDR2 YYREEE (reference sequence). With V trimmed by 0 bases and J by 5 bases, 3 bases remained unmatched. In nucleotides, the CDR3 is TGTGCCAGCAGCTTGGCTAGCGGGAGGGCCGACAATGAGCAGTTCTTC. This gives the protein CASSLASGRADNEQFF.

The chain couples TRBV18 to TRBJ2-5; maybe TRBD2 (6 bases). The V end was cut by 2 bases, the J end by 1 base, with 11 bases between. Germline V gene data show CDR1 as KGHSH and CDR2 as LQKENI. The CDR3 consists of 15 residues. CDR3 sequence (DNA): TGTGCCAGCTCACCAGGGCCGGAGGGCCAAGAGACCCAGTACTTC. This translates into CASSPGPEGQETQYF.

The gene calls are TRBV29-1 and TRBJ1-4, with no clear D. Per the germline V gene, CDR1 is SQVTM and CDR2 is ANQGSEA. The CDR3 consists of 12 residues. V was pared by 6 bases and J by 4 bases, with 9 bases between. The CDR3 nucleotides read TGCAGCGTCAGCGTTTTTAATGAAAAACTGTTTTTT. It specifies CSVSVFNEKLFF.

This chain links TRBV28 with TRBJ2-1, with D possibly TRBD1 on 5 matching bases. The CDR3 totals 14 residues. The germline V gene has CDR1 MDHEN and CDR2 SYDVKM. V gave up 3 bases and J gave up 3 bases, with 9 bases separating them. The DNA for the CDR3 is TGTGCCAGCAGTTTGGGGCGTAACTACAATGAGCAGTTCTTC. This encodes CASSLGRNYNEQFF.

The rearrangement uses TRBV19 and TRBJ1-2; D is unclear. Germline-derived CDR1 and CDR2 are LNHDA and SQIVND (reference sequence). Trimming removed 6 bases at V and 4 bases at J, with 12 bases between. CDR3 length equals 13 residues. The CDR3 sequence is CASSPRMGYGYTF. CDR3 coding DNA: TGTGCCAGTAGCCCTCGAATGGGCTATGGCTACACCTTC.

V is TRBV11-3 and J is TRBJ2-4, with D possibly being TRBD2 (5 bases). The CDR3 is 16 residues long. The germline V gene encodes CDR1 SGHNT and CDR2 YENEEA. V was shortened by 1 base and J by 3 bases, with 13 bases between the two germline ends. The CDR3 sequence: CASSLVETTHKNIQYF. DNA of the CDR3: TGTGCCAGCAGCTTAGTGGAGACTACCCACAAAAACATTCAGTACTTC.

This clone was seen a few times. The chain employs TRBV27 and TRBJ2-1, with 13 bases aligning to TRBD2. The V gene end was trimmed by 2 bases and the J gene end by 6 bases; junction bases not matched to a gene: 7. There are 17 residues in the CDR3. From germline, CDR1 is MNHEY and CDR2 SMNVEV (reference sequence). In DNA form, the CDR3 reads TGTGCCAGCAGTTTAGGGGTCGGGACTAGCGGGGTCAATGAGCAGTTCTTC. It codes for CASSLGVGTSGVNEQFF.